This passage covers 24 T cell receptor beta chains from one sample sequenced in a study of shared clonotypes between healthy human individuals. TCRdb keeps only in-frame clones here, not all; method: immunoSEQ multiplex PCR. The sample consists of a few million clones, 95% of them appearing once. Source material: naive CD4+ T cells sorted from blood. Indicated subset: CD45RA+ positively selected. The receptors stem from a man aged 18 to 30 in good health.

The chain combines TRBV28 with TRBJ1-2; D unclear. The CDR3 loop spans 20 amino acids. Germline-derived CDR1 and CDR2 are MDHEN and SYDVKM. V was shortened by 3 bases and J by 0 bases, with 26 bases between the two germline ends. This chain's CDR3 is CASSFSVARPHPLANYGYTF. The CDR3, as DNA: TGTGCCAGCAGTTTTTCAGTAGCCCGTCCACACCCTTTAGCTAACTATGGCTACACCTTC.

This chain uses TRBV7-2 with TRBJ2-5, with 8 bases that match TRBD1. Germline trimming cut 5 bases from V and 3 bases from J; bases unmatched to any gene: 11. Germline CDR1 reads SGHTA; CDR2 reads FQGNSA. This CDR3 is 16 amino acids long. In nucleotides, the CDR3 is TGTGCCAGCAGCCCGCGGGACAGGTTATTGAAAGAGACCCAGTACTTC. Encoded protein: CASSPRDRLLKETQYF.

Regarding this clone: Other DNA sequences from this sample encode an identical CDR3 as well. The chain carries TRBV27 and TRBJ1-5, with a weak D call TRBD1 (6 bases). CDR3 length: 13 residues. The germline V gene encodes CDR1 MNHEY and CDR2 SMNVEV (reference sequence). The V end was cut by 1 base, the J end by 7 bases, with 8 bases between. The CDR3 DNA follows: TGTGCCAGCAGTTTATGGGGGGCACAGCCCCAGCATTTT. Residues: CASSLWGAQPQHF.

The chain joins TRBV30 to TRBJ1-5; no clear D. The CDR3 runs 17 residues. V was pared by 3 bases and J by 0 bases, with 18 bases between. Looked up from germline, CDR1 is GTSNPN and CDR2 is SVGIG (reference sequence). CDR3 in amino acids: CAWRAGKNSYSNQPQHF. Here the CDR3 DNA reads TGTGCCTGGAGGGCCGGCAAAAACTCGTATAGCAATCAGCCCCAGCATTTT.

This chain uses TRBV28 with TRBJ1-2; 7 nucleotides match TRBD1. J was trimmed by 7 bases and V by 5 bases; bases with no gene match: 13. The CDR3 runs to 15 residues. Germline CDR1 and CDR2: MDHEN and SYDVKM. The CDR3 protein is CASSIGDRVRGGYTF. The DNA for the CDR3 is TGTGCCAGCAGTATAGGCGACAGGGTAAGGGGTGGCTACACCTTC.

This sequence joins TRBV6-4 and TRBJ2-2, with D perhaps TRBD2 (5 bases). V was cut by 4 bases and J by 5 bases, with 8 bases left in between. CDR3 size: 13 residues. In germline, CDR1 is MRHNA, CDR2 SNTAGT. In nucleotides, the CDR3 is TGTGCCAGCAGTGTCGGGGAGACCGGGGAGCTGTTTTTT. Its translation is CASSVGETGELFF.

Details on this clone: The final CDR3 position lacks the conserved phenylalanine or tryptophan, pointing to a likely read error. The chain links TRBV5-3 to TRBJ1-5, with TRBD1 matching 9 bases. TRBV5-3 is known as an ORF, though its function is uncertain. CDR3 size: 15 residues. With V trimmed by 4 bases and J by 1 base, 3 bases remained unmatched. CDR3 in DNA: TGTGCCAGAAGCCCGACAGGGGGAAGCAATCAGCCCCAGCATCTT. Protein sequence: CARSPTGGSNQPQHL.

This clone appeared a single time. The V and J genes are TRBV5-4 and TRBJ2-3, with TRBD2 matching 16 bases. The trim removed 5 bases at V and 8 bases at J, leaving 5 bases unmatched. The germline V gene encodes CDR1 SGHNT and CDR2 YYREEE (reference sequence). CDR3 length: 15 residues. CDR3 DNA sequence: TGTGCCAGCAGTCCCGGGACTAGCGGGGGGGTTACGCAGTATTTT. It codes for CASSPGTSGGVTQYF.

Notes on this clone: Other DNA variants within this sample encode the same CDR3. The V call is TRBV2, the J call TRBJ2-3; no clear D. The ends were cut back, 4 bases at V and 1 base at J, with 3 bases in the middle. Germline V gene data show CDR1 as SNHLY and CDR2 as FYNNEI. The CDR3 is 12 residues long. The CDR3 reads CASSVGTDTQYF. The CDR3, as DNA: TGTGCCAGCAGTGTCGGCACAGATACGCAGTATTTT.

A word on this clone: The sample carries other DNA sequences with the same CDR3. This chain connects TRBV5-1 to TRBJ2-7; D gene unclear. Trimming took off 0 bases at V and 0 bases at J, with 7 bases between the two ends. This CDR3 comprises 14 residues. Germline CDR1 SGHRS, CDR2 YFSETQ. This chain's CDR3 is CASSLAPSSYEQYF. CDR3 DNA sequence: TGCGCCAGCAGCTTGGCGCCTAGCTCCTACGAGCAGTACTTC.

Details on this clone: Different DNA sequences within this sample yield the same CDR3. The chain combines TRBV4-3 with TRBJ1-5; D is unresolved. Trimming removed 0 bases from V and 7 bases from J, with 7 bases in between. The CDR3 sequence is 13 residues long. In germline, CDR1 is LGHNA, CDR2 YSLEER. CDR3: CASSQDRVQPQHF. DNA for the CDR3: TGCGCCAGCAGCCAAGATCGGGTGCAGCCCCAGCATTTT.

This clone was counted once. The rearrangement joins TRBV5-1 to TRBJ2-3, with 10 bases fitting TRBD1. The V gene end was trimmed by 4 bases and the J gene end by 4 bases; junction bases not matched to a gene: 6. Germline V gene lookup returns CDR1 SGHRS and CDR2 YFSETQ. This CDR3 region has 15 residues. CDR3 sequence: CASSPPGTGADTQYF. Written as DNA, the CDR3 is TGCGCCAGCAGCCCCCCCGGGACAGGGGCAGATACGCAGTATTTT. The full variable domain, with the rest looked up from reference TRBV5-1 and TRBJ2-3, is KAGVTQTPRYLIKTRGQQVTLSCSPISGHRSVSWYQQTPGQGLQFLFEYFSETQRNKGNFPGRFSGRQFSNSRSEMNVSTLELGDSALYLCASSPPGTGADTQYFGPGTRLTVL.

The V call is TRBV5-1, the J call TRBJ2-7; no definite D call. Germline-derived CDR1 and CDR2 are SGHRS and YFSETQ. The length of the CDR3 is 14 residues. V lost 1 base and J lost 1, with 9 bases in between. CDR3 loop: CASSLPGSSYEQYF. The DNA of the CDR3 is TGCGCCAGCAGCTTGCCCGGGTCGTCCTACGAGCAGTACTTC.

The CDR3 nucleotides read TGTGCCATCAGTGAGGTTCTAGAGAACGGCTATGGCTACACCTTC. Translating gives CAISEVLENGYGYTF. The J gene is TRBJ1-2, the V gene TRBV10-3; D is unclear. V shed 2 bases and J shed 4 bases, with 14 bases lying between them. The CDR3 length is 15 residues. Looked up from germline, CDR1 is ENHRY and CDR2 is SYGVKD.

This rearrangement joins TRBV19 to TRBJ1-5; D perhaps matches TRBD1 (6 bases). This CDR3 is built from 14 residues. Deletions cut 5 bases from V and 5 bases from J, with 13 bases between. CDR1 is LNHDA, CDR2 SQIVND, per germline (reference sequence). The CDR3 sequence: CASSLQGYDQPQHF. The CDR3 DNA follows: TGTGCCAGTAGTCTACAGGGTTACGATCAGCCCCAGCATTTT.

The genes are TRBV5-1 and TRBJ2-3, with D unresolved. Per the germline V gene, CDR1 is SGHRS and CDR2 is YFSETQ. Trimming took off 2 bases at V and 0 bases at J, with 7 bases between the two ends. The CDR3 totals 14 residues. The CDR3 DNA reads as TGCGCCAGCAGCTTTCAGGACAGCACAGATACGCAGTATTTT. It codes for CASSFQDSTDTQYF.

The CDR3 DNA reads TGCGCCAGCAGTGGTTCAGTCGATAACAGGTGGATTTCCGGGGAGCTGTTTTTT. Protein sequence: CASSGSVDNRWISGELFF. This chain links TRBV10-2 with TRBJ2-2; a weak D match, TRBD1 (5 bases). V was clipped by 4 bases and J by 6 bases, with 24 bases between them. The germline V gene has CDR1 WSHSY and CDR2 SAAADI. The CDR3 spans 18 residues.

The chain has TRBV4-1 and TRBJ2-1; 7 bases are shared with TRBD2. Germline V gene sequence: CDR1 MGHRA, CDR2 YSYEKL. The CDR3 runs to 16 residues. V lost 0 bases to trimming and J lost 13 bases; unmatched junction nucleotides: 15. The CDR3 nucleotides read TGCGCCAGCAGCCAAGAAGGCCGGACTAGTCAGAACCTTCAGTTCTTC. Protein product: CASSQEGRTSQNLQFF.

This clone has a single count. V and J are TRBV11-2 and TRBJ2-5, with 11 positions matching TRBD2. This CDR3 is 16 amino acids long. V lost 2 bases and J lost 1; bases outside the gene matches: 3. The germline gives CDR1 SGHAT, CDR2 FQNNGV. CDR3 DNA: TGTGCCAGCAGCTTACCCGGGACTAGCGGCCAAGAGACCCAGTACTTC. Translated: CASSLPGTSGQETQYF. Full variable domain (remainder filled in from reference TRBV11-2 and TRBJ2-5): EAGVAQSPRYKIIEKRQSVAFWCNPISGHATLYWYQQILGQGPKLLIQFQNNGVVDDSQLPKDRFSAERLKGVDSTLKIQPAKLEDSAVYLCASSLPGTSGQETQYFGPGTRLLVL.

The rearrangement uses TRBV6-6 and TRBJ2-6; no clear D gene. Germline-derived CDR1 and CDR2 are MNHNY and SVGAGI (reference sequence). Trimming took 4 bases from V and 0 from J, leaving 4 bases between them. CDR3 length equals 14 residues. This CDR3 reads CASSWSSGANVLTF. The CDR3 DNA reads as TGTGCCAGCAGTTGGAGCTCTGGGGCCAACGTCCTGACTTTC.

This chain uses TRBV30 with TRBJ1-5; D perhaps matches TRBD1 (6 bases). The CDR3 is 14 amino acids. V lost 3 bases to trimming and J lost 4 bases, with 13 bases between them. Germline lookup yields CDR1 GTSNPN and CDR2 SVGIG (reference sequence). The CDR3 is CAWSRDTRNQPQHF. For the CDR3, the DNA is TGTGCCTGGAGCCGGGACACCAGAAATCAGCCCCAGCATTTT.

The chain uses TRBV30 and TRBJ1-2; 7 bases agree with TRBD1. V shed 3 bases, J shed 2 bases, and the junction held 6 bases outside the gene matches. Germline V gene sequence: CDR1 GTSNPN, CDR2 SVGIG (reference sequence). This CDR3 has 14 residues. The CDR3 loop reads CAWRTGKGNYGYTF. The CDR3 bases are TGTGCCTGGAGGACAGGGAAGGGCAACTATGGCTACACCTTC.

The CDR3: CASMDPQGGAYEQYF. CDR3 bases: TGTGCCAGTATGGACCCCCAGGGGGGTGCCTACGAGCAGTACTTC. This chain links TRBV19 with TRBJ2-7; perhaps TRBD1 as D (7 bases). V lost 7 bases to trimming and J lost 2 bases, with 18 bases between them. CDR3 length: 15 residues. Per germline, CDR1 LNHDA and CDR2 SQIVND (reference sequence).

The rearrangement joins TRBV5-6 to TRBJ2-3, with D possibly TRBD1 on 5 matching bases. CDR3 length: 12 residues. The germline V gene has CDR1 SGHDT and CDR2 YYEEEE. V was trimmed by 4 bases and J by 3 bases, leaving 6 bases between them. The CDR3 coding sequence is TGTGCCAGCAGCAGACAGACAGATACGCAGTATTTT. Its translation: CASSRQTDTQYF.